The rows below give T cell receptor beta chains drawn from one sample of a study of CD8+ T cells in alopecia areata. TCRdb keeps only in-frame clones here, not all; method: immunoSEQ multiplex PCR. The sample carries approximately 91,000 clones, around 44% recorded once. The sequenced sample was CD4+ T cells sorted from blood. The receptors were sampled from a human donor with alopecia areata. Both conserved end residues are part of each CDR3. The D gene is left open where the match is weak. Clone size is shown for a subset of rows, as once, few, many or a class of expanded clone.

v_gene	abundance	j_gene	d_gene	CDR3aa	CDR3nt
TRBV29-1	.	TRBJ1-1	TRBD1	CSGRTGGNTEAFF	TGCAGCGGTCGCACAGGGGGCAACACTGAAGCTTTCTTT
TRBV29-1	few	TRBJ1-3	.	CSVRLRGWSSGNTIYF	TGCAGCGTTCGACTGAGGGGTTGGAGCTCTGGAAACACCATATATTTT
TRBV29-1	few	TRBJ2-4	.	CSVLGKLAKNIQYF	TGCAGCGTTCTAGGGAAACTAGCCAAAAACATTCAGTACTTC
TRBV9	.	TRBJ2-5	.	CASSVDEETQYF	TGTGCCAGCAGCGTAGATGAAGAGACCCAGTACTTC
TRBV29-1	few	TRBJ1-1	.	CSVRFFEGRAFF	TGCAGCGTTAGGTTTTTCGAGGGACGAGCTTTCTTT
TRBV7-8	few	TRBJ2-3	.	CASSLDRADTQYF	TGTGCCAGCAGCTTAGATAGGGCAGATACGCAGTATTTT
TRBV25-1	.	TRBJ2-1	TRBD1	CASSSPRGLARDNEQFF	TGTGCCAGCAGCTCCCCCAGGGGGCTAGCGAGAGACAATGAGCAGTTCTTC
TRBV29-1	once	TRBJ2-5	.	CSARQARSETQYF	TGCAGCGCCCGGCAGGCTCGGTCAGAGACCCAGTACTTC
TRBV18	few	TRBJ1-1	.	CASSPLDARVGTEAFF	TGTGCCAGCTCACCACTGGACGCCCGCGTCGGGACTGAAGCTTTCTTT
TRBV19	.	TRBJ2-4	.	CASSIGRGYGIQYF	TGTGCCAGTAGTATCGGCAGGGGATATGGCATTCAGTACTTC
TRBV28	.	TRBJ1-2	.	CASSLDNRVATF	TGTGCCAGCAGCCTGGACAACCGGGTAGCCACCTTC
TRBV14	.	TRBJ2-1	.	CASSQDLQGFYNEQFF	TGTGCCAGCAGCCAAGATCTTCAGGGGTTCTACAATGAGCAGTTCTTC
TRBV5-6	many	TRBJ1-1	.	CASSRAQMNTEAFF	TGTGCCAGCAGCCGGGCCCAAATGAACACTGAAGCTTTCTTT
TRBV30	.	TRBJ1-1	.	CAWIDPTEAFF	TGTGCCTGGATCGATCCTACTGAAGCTTTCTTT
TRBV29-1	.	TRBJ1-4	TRBD1	CSVTQGIIEKLFF	TGCAGCGTAACACAGGGGATTATTGAAAAACTGTTTTTT
TRBV30	.	TRBJ1-2	.	CAWSTEANYGYTF	TGTGCCTGGAGTACTGAGGCAAACTATGGCTACACCTTC
TRBV4-1	.	TRBJ2-4	TRBD1	CASSPPGTVAKNIQYF	TGCGCCAGCAGCCCCCCCGGGACAGTAGCCAAAAACATTCAGTACTTC
TRBV30	.	TRBJ1-2	.	CAWSGGDGYTF	TGTGCCTGGAGTGGGGGAGATGGCTACACCTTC
TRBV28	.	TRBJ2-3	.	CASSFFWGPDTQYF	TGTGCCAGCAGTTTCTTCTGGGGGCCAGATACGCAGTATTTT
TRBV4-1	.	TRBJ2-7	.	CASSQDWRQYYEQYF	TGCGCCAGCAGCCAAGATTGGAGGCAGTACTACGAGCAGTACTTC
TRBV29-1	few	TRBJ2-6	.	CSVFDRNSGANVLTF	TGCAGCGTCTTCGACCGGAACTCTGGGGCCAACGTCCTGACTTTC
TRBV6-6	few	TRBJ1-2	.	CASGEGVYTF	TGTGCCAGCGGAGAGGGGGTGTACACCTTC
TRBV4-1	few	TRBJ2-1	.	CASSHYNEQFF	TGCGCCAGCAGCCATTACAATGAGCAGTTCTTC
TRBV15	.	TRBJ1-5	.	CATSRETGTQPQHF	TGTGCCACCAGCAGAGAGACGGGAACTCAGCCCCAGCATTTT
TRBV28	.	TRBJ2-3	.	CASCLVADTQYF	TGTGCCAGCTGCCTTGTAGCAGATACGCAGTATTTT
TRBV28	few	TRBJ2-7	TRBD1	CASSTAGTGSVEQYF	TGTGCCAGCAGTACGGCCGGGACAGGATCGGTCGAGCAGTACTTC
TRBV29-1	few	TRBJ2-5	.	CSALLLQYQETQYF	TGCAGCGCCCTTTTGCTACAGTACCAAGAGACCCAGTACTTC
TRBV29-1	few	TRBJ2-3	TRBD1	CSVGPGQGSYSTDTQYF	TGCAGCGTGGGGCCGGGACAGGGGTCATATAGCACAGATACGCAGTATTTT